The 14 T cell receptor beta chains below all came from one sample that was sequenced in a study of T cells in Graves' hyperthyroidism and ophthalmopathy. TCR beta CDR3 regions were amplified from RNA transcripts. With the HTBI primer set, the TCR CDR3 went through a first round of RT-PCR. TCRdb reprocessed the multiplex PCR reads via MiXCR and lists one record per CDR3 protein. The table lists fewer than 750,000 distinct CDR3 sequences, around 46% of them singletons, with around 7.7% in the top ten. Sequencing was performed on peripheral blood or thyroid tissue (not recorded which). The receptors were sampled from a woman aged 18-29 years with Graves' hyperthyroidism.

The CDR3 sequence is CASSVEGSGYTDTQYF. In DNA, the CDR3 is TGTGCCAGCAGCGTAGAGGGCAGCGGGTACACAGATACGCAGTATTTT. The V call is TRBV9, the J call TRBJ2-3; TRBD2 is a possible D gene (6 bases). The CDR3 length is 16 residues. Germline-derived CDR1 and CDR2 are SGDLS and YYNGEE. V lost 0 bases to trimming and J lost 2 bases, with 13 bases between them.

The table lists this clonotype with a few counts. The chain carries TRBV4-1 and TRBJ2-5; D might be TRBD2 (5 bases). This CDR3 is built from 16 residues. Germline loops: CDR1 MGHRA, CDR2 YSYEKL. V gave up 3 bases and J gave up 4 bases, with 18 bases separating them. CDR3 in amino acids: CASSHEGAAKGETQYF. Here the CDR3 DNA reads TGCGCCAGCAGCCATGAAGGAGCGGCCAAAGGAGAGACCCAGTACTTC.

The rearrangement joins TRBV10-3 to TRBJ1-2; D is undetermined. From germline, CDR1 is ENHRY and CDR2 SYGVKD. This CDR3 has 10 residues. V lost 8 bases to trimming and J lost 8 bases, with 9 bases between them. Here the CDR3 reads CAIGREGYTF. The DNA for the CDR3 is TGTGCCATCGGGCGGGAGGGCTACACCTTC.

This clonotype has at least ten counts. The chain carries TRBV12-3 or TRBV12-4 and TRBJ1-5; tentatively, D is TRBD1 (5 bases). Trimming shortened V by 6 bases and J by 4 bases, and 16 bases separated the two germline ends. The CDR3 contains 15 residues. The CDR3 nucleotides are TGTGCCAGCAGCTTACCGGGACGCCTAAATCAGCCCCAGCATTTT. Amino acids: CASSLPGRLNQPQHF.

V usage is TRBV7-2 and J usage is TRBJ2-5; TRBD2 matches at 7 bases. The end of the DNA is better explained by TRBJ2-1, so the J call may be wrong. There are 14 residues in the CDR3. From germline, CDR1 is SGHTA and CDR2 FQGNSA. The CDR3 reads CASSQRDWNNEQFF. CDR3 bases: TGTGCCAGCAGTCAGCGGGACTGGAACAATGAGCAGTTCTTC.

This clonotype was detected once. V is TRBV5-1 and J is TRBJ2-3, with 11 bases matching TRBD2. CDR3 length: 17 amino acids. Germline CDR1 SGHRS, CDR2 YFSETQ. The junction had 11 bases not matched to a gene; V was cut back by 0 bases and J by 8 bases. The DNA for the CDR3 is TGCGCCAGCAGCTTGGGCCTACTAGCGGGAGAATCACGTACGCAGTATTTT. It specifies CASSLGLLAGESRTQYF.

This chain links TRBV11-1 with TRBJ1-2; maybe TRBD1 (6 bases). The CDR3 has 13 residues. Germline values: CDR1 SGHAT, CDR2 FQDESV (reference sequence). In DNA, the CDR3 is TGTGCTAGTTCGGGAGGGGGTGACTATGGCTACACCTTC. This sequence encodes CASSGGGDYGYTF.

In regard to this clonotype: An end of the junction does not agree with germline; a read error may underlie this. V is TRBV7-2 and J is TRBJ1-6, with 10 positions matching TRBD1. The CDR3 is 14 residues long. Germline V gives CDR1 SGHTA, CDR2 FQGNSA. CDR3 nucleotide sequence: TGTGCAAGCAGGGCGGGACAGGGGAATACACCCCTCCACTTT. This gives the protein CASRAGQGNTPLHF.

The chain couples TRBV9 to TRBJ2-3, with 11 bases identical to TRBD2. This CDR3 contains 18 residues. The germline V gene has CDR1 SGDLS and CDR2 YYNGEE. V was clipped by 3 bases and J by 4 bases; unmatched bases: 13. CDR3 bases: TGTGCCAGCAGCGGACCCAATCCAACTAGCGGGAGAGCAGATACGCAGTATTTT. This encodes CASSGPNPTSGRADTQYF.

Worth noting for this clonotype: A much larger clone differs from this one at a single base, so this may be a read error. The V gene is TRBV7-2, the J gene TRBJ1-2; D is possibly TRBD1 (5 bases). The germline CDR1 and CDR2 sequences are SGHTA and FQGNSA. The CDR3 is made up of 13 amino acids. The germline V and J ends were trimmed by 5 bases and 4 bases, with 11 bases remaining between them. The CDR3 region has the DNA TGTGCCAGCAGCCAAAAGGGGACCTATGGCTACACCTTC. The encoded protein is CASSQKGTYGYTF.

This clonotype was detected once. A much larger clone is a single base away; this may be a read error. Since the CDR3 does not end with the conserved phenylalanine or tryptophan, this likely comes from a read error. The chain joins TRBV20-1 to TRBJ2-7, with TRBD2 identical over 7 bases. With V trimmed by 6 bases and J by 4 bases, 9 bases remained unmatched. The CDR3 totals 13 residues. Germline lookup yields CDR1 DFQATT and CDR2 SNEGSKA (reference sequence). The CDR3 DNA follows: TGCAGTGCCCCAGCGGGAAACCTGTACGAGCAGTACCTC. This encodes CSAPAGNLYEQYL.

This chain joins TRBV20-1 and TRBJ2-1; D is perhaps TRBD2 (6 bases). The germline gives CDR1 DFQATT, CDR2 SNEGSKA (reference sequence). This CDR3 spans 15 amino acids. V was cut by 5 bases and J by 5 bases, with 19 bases left in between. CDR3 nucleotide sequence: TGCAGTGCTTTCTATAGCGGACTTTTGGACAATGAGCAGTTCTTC. Amino acids: CSAFYSGLLDNEQFF.

This clonotype has a count of ten or more. The chain combines TRBV11-1 with TRBJ2-2; D is possibly TRBD2 (6 bases). CDR1 SGHAT and CDR2 FQDESV come from the germline V gene (reference sequence). The V end lost 2 bases, the J end lost 5 bases, and 12 bases lay between the germline ends. The CDR3 consists of 15 residues. In DNA form, the CDR3 reads TGTGCCAGCAGCTTAATCGGGGAGGTAACCGGGGAGCTGTTTTTT. Its translation is CASSLIGEVTGELFF.

This chain links TRBV7-6 with TRBJ2-5; D is uncertain. Germline lookup yields CDR1 SGHVS and CDR2 FNYEAQ. The CDR3 is 12 residues long. CDR3 coding DNA: TGTGCTAGAAATCCGGGTTTGGAGACCCAGTACTTC. Protein sequence: CARNPGLETQYF.